This T cell receptor (beta chain) emerged from a study of radiotherapy plus CTLA-4 blockade in lung cancer. This clone was seen more than once but under ten times. There are 17 residues in the CDR3. V gave up 1 base and J gave up 3 bases; unmatched junction bases: 12. CDR1 and CDR2 (germline): SGHRS, YFSETQ. Clones were read by immunoSEQ multiplex PCR, and TCRdb kept only the in-frame ones, dropping some. Of 77,000 or so clones in the sample, roughly 69% were seen once. Focal radiation with ipilimumab CTLA-4 blockade was given to patients with chemo-refractory metastatic non-small-cell lung cancer. The V call is TRBV5-1, the J call TRBJ2-5; TRBD1 agrees at 7 bases. The origin of this receptor is a human donor with non-small cell lung cancer whose response to radiotherapy plus ipilimumab could not be evaluated. The sample here was peripheral blood, taken from a patient treated with radiotherapy plus ipilimumab. CDR3 DNA sequence: TGCGCCAGCAGCTTGAGGGCCAACAGGGGCCCCAAAGAGACCCAGTACTTC. As protein: CASSLRANRGPKETQYF.